Below are 26 T cell receptor beta chains sequenced from a single sample in a study of T cell changes during pregnancy in multiple sclerosis (dated by TCRdb to between 2019 and 2020). Libraries were constructed by the immunoSEQ multiplex PCR assay. TCRdb mirrors the immuneACCESS table, restricted to in-frame sequences. Some clones are absent from its copies; in checked studies, under half trace to an unresolved V gene, and the reason for the others is unknown. The sample contains 40,000 to 50,000 clones, approximately 80% of them found a single time. Approximately 0.64% of the sample lies in the top ten. The sequencing used CD4+ T cells from peripheral blood mononuclear cells, collected before pregnancy. The receptor source for this set is a female donor with multiple sclerosis, enrolled in a pregnancy study.

This clone appeared a few times. This chain uses TRBV5-8 with TRBJ2-3; 9 bases fit TRBD2. The V and J ends lost 4 bases and 4 bases, in that order; junction bases with no gene match: 10. The V gene's germline CDR1 is SGHTS and CDR2 YDEGEE. CDR3 length: 16 amino acids. CDR3 residues: CASSGVAGAWSDTQYF. The CDR3 DNA reads TGTGCCAGCAGCGGGGTAGCGGGAGCGTGGTCAGATACGCAGTATTTT.

V gene TRBV10-3 combines with J gene TRBJ1-2; 8 nucleotides agree with TRBD1. This CDR3 contains 16 residues. Germline-derived CDR1 and CDR2 are ENHRY and SYGVKD. V lost 2 bases to trimming and J lost 7 bases; unmatched junction nucleotides: 12. Here the CDR3 DNA reads TGTGCCATCAGTGAGGGCGTAGCAGGGGGCTCTTCTGGCTACACCTTC. This gives the protein CAISEGVAGGSSGYTF.

J is TRBJ1-1 and V is TRBV13, with D unresolved. Germline V lookup: CDR1 PRHDT, CDR2 FYEKMQ (reference sequence). V was cut by 3 bases and J by 8 bases, with 16 bases left in between. The CDR3 has 14 amino acids. The CDR3 DNA follows: TGTGCCAGCAGCTTTGTAGTAGGCGGCAGCGAAGCTTTCTTT. This translates into CASSFVVGGSEAFF.

The chain employs TRBV4-3 and TRBJ2-5; 9 bases match TRBD2. Per the germline V gene, CDR1 is LGHNA and CDR2 is YSLEER. This CDR3 region has 15 residues. The V gene end was trimmed by 3 bases and the J gene end by 7 bases; junction bases not matched to a gene: 9. In DNA form, the CDR3 reads TGCGCCAGCAGCCAGGTTAGCGGGGGCGCATCGACCCAGTACTTC. Amino acid sequence: CASSQVSGGASTQYF.

This clone has only one observation. The chain uses TRBV14 and TRBJ2-4, with 8 bases identical to TRBD2. CDR1 is SGHDN, CDR2 FVKESK, per germline. The CDR3 spans 17 residues. V lost 4 bases and J lost 7; bases outside the gene matches: 15. CDR3 coding DNA: TGTGCCAGCAGCCCCCGACTGAGAGGATCGGGGGGGAACATTCAGTACTTC. Protein: CASSPRLRGSGGNIQYF. Complete variable domain (other parts from reference TRBV14 and TRBJ2-4): EAGVTQFPSHSVIEKGQTVTLRCDPISGHDNLYWYRRVMGKEIKFLLHFVKESKQDESGMPNNRFLAERTGGTYSTLKVQPAELEDSGVYFCASSPRLRGSGGNIQYFGAGTRLSVL.

This chain uses TRBV10-2 with TRBJ2-2, with TRBD2 as a possible D gene (5 bases). Trimming left V 6 bases short and J 1 base short, with 15 bases between. There are 16 residues in the CDR3. From germline, CDR1 is WSHSY and CDR2 SAAADI. DNA of the CDR3: TGCGCCAGCAGCCCGGGGTGGGGAAAGAACACCGGGGAGCTGTTTTTT. Translating it yields CASSPGWGKNTGELFF.

The V and J genes are TRBV4-3 and TRBJ1-4; no firm D call. The CDR3 contains 16 residues. Looked up from germline, CDR1 is LGHNA and CDR2 is YSLEER. V gave up 0 bases and J gave up 4 bases, with 12 bases separating them. The CDR3 coding sequence is TGCGCCAGCAGCCAAGATCACGGCGGTATTAATGAAAAACTGTTTTTT. Its translation is CASSQDHGGINEKLFF.

V and J are TRBV9 and TRBJ1-2; D is perhaps TRBD1 (6 bases). Germline-derived CDR1 and CDR2 are SGDLS and YYNGEE. Trimming pared 6 bases from V and 3 bases from J, leaving 18 bases between. The CDR3 contains 15 residues. The CDR3 coding sequence is TGTGCCAGCACCCGGGACACTGGACCGTACTATGGCTACACCTTC. This sequence encodes CASTRDTGPYYGYTF. The whole variable domain, filled in from reference TRBV9 and TRBJ1-2, reads DSGVTQTPKHLITATGQRVTLRCSPRSGDLSVYWYQQSLDQGLQFLIQYYNGEERAKGNILERFSAQQFPDLHSELNLSSLELGDSALYFCASTRDTGPYYGYTFGSGTRLTVV.

This chain connects TRBV5-6 to TRBJ2-1, with 8 bases lining up with TRBD2. The CDR3 has 16 amino acids. J lost 7 bases, V lost 5 bases, and 14 bases had no gene match. Germline CDR1 and CDR2: SGHDT and YYEEEE. CDR3 region: CASSYPRIAGSNEQFF. The CDR3 DNA reads TGTGCCAGCAGTTACCCCAGGATAGCGGGGTCGAATGAGCAGTTCTTC.

The gene calls are TRBV15 and TRBJ2-3, with D unclear. CDR1 is LNHNV, CDR2 YYDKDF, per germline (reference sequence). The CDR3 is 13 amino acids. V was shortened by 1 base and J by 6 bases, with 8 bases between the two germline ends. In DNA, the CDR3 is TGTGCCACCAGCAGAGTTTCGTTTGATACGCAGTATTTT. It specifies CATSRVSFDTQYF. The whole variable domain, filled in from reference TRBV15 and TRBJ2-3, reads DAMVIQNPRYQVTQFGKPVTLSCSQTLNHNVMYWYQQKSSQAPKLLFHYYDKDFNNEADTPDNFQSRRPNTSFCFLDIRSPGLGDTAMYLCATSRVSFDTQYFGPGTRLTVL.

The chain recombines TRBV6-4 with TRBJ1-5; TRBD1 agrees at 7 bases. The V segment lost 2 bases and the J segment 0 bases; nucleotides outside the gene matches: 13. The germline V gene has CDR1 MRHNA and CDR2 SNTAGT. This CDR3 spans 19 amino acids. CDR3 amino acids: CASSDKGARYQYSNQPQHF. The CDR3 DNA follows: TGTGCCAGCAGTGACAAGGGGGCCCGCTACCAATATAGCAATCAGCCCCAGCATTTT.

The rearrangement uses TRBV6-5 and TRBJ1-1; no clear D gene. Germline V gene lookup returns CDR1 MNHEY and CDR2 SVGAGI. This CDR3 contains 14 residues. V lost 0 bases and J lost 12, with 17 bases in between. DNA of the CDR3: TGTGCCAGCAGTTACTCGATCATTCGCGGCGAATCTTTCTTT. It specifies CASSYSIIRGESFF.

V gene TRBV7-3 combines with J gene TRBJ2-3; a weak D match, TRBD2 (6 bases). Looked up from germline, CDR1 is SGHTA and CDR2 is FQGTGA. This CDR3 is 14 amino acids long. V was pared by 5 bases and J by 2 bases, with 11 bases between. The CDR3 DNA reads as TGTGCCAGCAGCATTAGCGGAGTCACAGATACGCAGTATTTT. Amino acids: CASSISGVTDTQYF.

The CDR3 sequence is CAFSFSTDTQYF. The CDR3 DNA is TGTGCCTTCTCTTTTTCGACAGATACGCAGTATTTT. V usage is TRBV30 and J usage is TRBJ2-3; D is uncertain. Germline V gene lookup returns CDR1 GTSNPN and CDR2 SVGIG (reference sequence). This CDR3 comprises 12 residues. V lost 7 bases and J lost 3, with 11 bases in between.

The chain's CDR3 is CASSSTGAEDTIYF. The CDR3 DNA sequence: TGTGCCAGCAGCTCGACAGGGGCAGAAGACACCATATATTTT. This rearrangement joins TRBV7-2 to TRBJ1-3, with 8 bases fitting TRBD1. After removal of 4 bases from V and 8 bases from J, the junction contained 7 bases not matched to a gene. CDR3 length: 14 residues. The germline gives CDR1 SGHTA, CDR2 FQGNSA.

The chain links TRBV7-3 to TRBJ1-6, with D hard to call. CDR1 is SGHTA and CDR2 is FQGTGA in the germline V gene. Trimming pared 1 base from V and 5 bases from J, leaving 3 bases between. The CDR3 consists of 13 residues. The CDR3 bases are TGTGCCAGCAGCTTAAACAATAATTCACCCCTCCACTTT. Protein product: CASSLNNNSPLHF.

V gene TRBV19 combines with J gene TRBJ2-3, with 12 positions matching TRBD2. This CDR3 contains 15 residues. Germline-derived CDR1 and CDR2 are LNHDA and SQIVND (reference sequence). The ends lost 7 bases at V and 2 bases at J; junction bases unmatched: 4. The CDR3 DNA reads as TGTGCCAGTATTCCTAGCGGGAGGGACACAGATACGCAGTATTTT. Translating it yields CASIPSGRDTDTQYF.

V gene TRBV25-1 combines with J gene TRBJ2-3; perhaps TRBD1 as D (5 bases). Germline CDR1 MGHDK, CDR2 SYGVNS. V was clipped by 8 bases and J by 0 bases, with 21 bases between them. CDR3 length: 17 residues. This CDR3 is CASSLPAQGPSTDTQYF. The CDR3 DNA reads as TGTGCCAGCTCCCTTCCCGCTCAGGGCCCTAGCACAGATACGCAGTATTTT.

The sample holds one count of this clone. V gene TRBV30 combines with J gene TRBJ2-7, with D maybe TRBD2 (6 bases). Deletions cut 0 bases from V and 2 bases from J, with 17 bases between. The CDR3 runs 16 residues. CDR1 is GTSNPN, CDR2 SVGIG, per germline (reference sequence). The CDR3 spells CAWSVLKGLRAYEQYF. CDR3 bases: TGTGCCTGGAGTGTATTAAAGGGACTGAGAGCCTACGAGCAGTACTTC.

J is TRBJ1-2 and V is TRBV5-6; TRBD1 matches at 10 bases. The CDR3 is 16 residues long. Trimming at V came to 0 bases and at J to 1 base, leaving 3 bases not matched to a gene. Germline V gene sequence: CDR1 SGHDT, CDR2 YYEEEE. The CDR3 DNA reads TGTGCCAGCAGCTTGGGGGGACAGGGGTATAACTATGGCTACACCTTC. It specifies CASSLGGQGYNYGYTF. Using reference TRBV5-6 and TRBJ1-2 for the parts outside the CDR3, the full variable domain is DAGVTQSPTHLIKTRGQQVTLRCSPKSGHDTVSWYQQALGQGPQFIFQYYEEEERQRGNFPDRFSGHQFPNYSSELNVNALLLGDSALYLCASSLGGQGYNYGYTFGSGTRLTVV.

This chain links TRBV5-1 with TRBJ2-1; 9 bases match TRBD2. The V gene's germline CDR1 is SGHRS and CDR2 YFSETQ. V shed 4 bases, J shed 14 bases, and the junction held 10 bases outside the gene matches. The CDR3 contains 13 residues. The DNA of the CDR3 is TGCGCCAGCAGCCCGGATGGGACTAGCTTTAAGTTCTTC. Translating it yields CASSPDGTSFKFF. Using reference TRBV5-1 and TRBJ2-1 for the parts outside the CDR3, the full variable domain is KAGVTQTPRYLIKTRGQQVTLSCSPISGHRSVSWYQQTPGQGLQFLFEYFSETQRNKGNFPGRFSGRQFSNSRSEMNVSTLELGDSALYLCASSPDGTSFKFFGPGTRLTVL.

This chain links TRBV5-4 with TRBJ1-1, with unresolved D. Trimming stripped 6 bases from V and 1 base from J, with 10 bases between. Germline-derived CDR1 and CDR2 are SGHNT and YYREEE (reference sequence). This CDR3 comprises 13 residues. This CDR3 is CASNYRENTEAFF. The CDR3, as DNA: TGTGCCAGCAATTATCGGGAGAACACTGAAGCTTTCTTT.

This clone was seen just once. V gene TRBV19 combines with J gene TRBJ1-4; 7 bases line up with TRBD1. The CDR3 sequence is 12 residues long. Germline assignment: CDR1 LNHDA and CDR2 SQIVND (reference sequence). The V and J ends lost 9 bases and 8 bases, in that order; junction bases with no gene match: 6. The CDR3 sequence is CASRQGKEKLFF. In DNA form, the CDR3 reads TGTGCCAGCCGACAGGGAAAAGAAAAACTGTTTTTT.

The genes are TRBV7-9 and TRBJ2-3, with TRBD1 matching 8 bases. The CDR3 length is 14 residues. V was pared by 5 bases and J by 4 bases, with 5 bases of the junction left unmatched. The germline gives CDR1 SEHNR, CDR2 FQNEAQ (reference sequence). The CDR3: CASSRDRGPDTQYF. The CDR3, as DNA: TGTGCCAGCAGCCGCGACAGGGGCCCAGATACGCAGTATTTT.

V gene TRBV10-3 combines with J gene TRBJ2-1; the match to TRBD2 covers 8 bases. The V gene end was trimmed by 3 bases and the J gene end by 1 base; junction bases not matched to a gene: 8. Germline V gene sequence: CDR1 ENHRY, CDR2 SYGVKD. CDR3 size: 17 residues. As DNA, the CDR3 is TGTGCCATCAGTGAAGGCGGGCGGGGGGCGTCCTACAATGAGCAGTTCTTC. Protein product: CAISEGGRGASYNEQFF.

This clone was found a few times. V and J are TRBV2 and TRBJ1-2; D is unresolved. Trimming removed 7 bases at V and 8 bases at J, with 26 bases between. Per germline, CDR1 SNHLY and CDR2 FYNNEI. The CDR3 is 16 residues long. CDR3 nucleotide sequence: TGTGCCAGCACCCAAAACCTTCCAGCCCTTGGAGGCGGCTACACCTTC. The encoded protein is CASTQNLPALGGGYTF.